This TCR beta chain came from a study of cytomegalovirus exposure and HLA in healthy donors. Background on the study: An earlier analysis identified fewer than 130 million unique TCR beta sequences in approximately 170 million T cells.

PCR used 60 Vbeta primers and 13 Jbeta primers. The table came from immunoSEQ multiplex PCR; TCRdb's copy has only in-frame clones and leaves some out. The table lists 150,000 to 200,000 clones, less than 90% of them singletons. CDR1 and CDR2 (germline): MGHRA, YSYEKL. The CDR3 length is 15 residues. After removal of 6 bases from V and 4 bases from J, the junction contained 5 bases not matched to a gene. This clone appeared once. This chain uses TRBV4-1 with TRBJ2-1; TRBD2 agrees at 11 bases. This receptor was taken from a girl aged 5-17 years in good health and CMV-seropositive. Sequenced material: PBMCs. In DNA form, the CDR3 reads TGCGCCAGCAGTTTTCTAGCGGGAGGTTACAATGAGCAGTTCTTC. This sequence encodes CASSFLAGGYNEQFF.